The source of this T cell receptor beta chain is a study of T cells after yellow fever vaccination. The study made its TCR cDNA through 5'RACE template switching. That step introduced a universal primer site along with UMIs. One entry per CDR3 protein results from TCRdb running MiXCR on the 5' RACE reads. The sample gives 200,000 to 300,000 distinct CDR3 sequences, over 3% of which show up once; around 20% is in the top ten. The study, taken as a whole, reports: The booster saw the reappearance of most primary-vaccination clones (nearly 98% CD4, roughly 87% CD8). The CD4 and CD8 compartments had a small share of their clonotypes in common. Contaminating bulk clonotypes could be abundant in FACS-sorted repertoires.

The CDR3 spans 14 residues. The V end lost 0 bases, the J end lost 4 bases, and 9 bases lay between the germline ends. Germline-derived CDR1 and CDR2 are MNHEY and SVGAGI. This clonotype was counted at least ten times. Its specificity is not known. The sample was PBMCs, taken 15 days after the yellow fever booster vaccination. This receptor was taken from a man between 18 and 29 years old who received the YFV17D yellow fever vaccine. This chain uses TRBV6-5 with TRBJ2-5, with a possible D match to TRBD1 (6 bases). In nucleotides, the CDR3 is TGTGCCAGCAGTTACTCGGGCAGGGGAGAGACCCAGTACTTC. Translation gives CASSYSGRGETQYF.